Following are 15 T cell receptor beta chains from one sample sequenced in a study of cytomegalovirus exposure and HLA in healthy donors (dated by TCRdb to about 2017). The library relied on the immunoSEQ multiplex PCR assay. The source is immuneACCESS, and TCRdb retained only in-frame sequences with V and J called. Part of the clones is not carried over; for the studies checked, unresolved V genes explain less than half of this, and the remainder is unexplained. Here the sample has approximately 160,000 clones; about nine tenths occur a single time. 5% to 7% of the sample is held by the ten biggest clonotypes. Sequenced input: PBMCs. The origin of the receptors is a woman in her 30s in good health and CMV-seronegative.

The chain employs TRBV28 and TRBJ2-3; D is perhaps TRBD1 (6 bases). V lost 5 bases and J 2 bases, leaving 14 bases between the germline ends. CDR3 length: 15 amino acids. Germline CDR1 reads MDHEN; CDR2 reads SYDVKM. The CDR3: CASSRQTGPTDTQYF. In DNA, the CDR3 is TGTGCCAGCAGTAGGCAAACAGGGCCCACAGATACGCAGTATTTT.

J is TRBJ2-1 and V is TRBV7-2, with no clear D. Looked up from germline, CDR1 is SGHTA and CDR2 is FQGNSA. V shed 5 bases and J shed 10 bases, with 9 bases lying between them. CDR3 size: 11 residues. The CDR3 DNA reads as TGTGCCAGCAGCCCGATCAACGAGCAGTTCTTC. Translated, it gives CASSPINEQFF.

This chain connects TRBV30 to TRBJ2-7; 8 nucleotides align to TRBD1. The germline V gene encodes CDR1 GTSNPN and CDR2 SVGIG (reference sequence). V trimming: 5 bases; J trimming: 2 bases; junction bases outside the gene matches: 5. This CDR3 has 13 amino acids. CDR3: CAWGTGSTYEQYF. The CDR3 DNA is TGTGCCTGGGGGACAGGCTCTACCTACGAGCAGTACTTC.

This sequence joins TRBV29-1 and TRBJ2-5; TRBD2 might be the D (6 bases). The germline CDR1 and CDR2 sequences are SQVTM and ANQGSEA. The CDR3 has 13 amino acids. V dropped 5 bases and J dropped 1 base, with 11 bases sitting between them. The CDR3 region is CSVSGGAQETQYF. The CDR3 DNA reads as TGCAGCGTTTCGGGCGGGGCCCAAGAGACCCAGTACTTC.

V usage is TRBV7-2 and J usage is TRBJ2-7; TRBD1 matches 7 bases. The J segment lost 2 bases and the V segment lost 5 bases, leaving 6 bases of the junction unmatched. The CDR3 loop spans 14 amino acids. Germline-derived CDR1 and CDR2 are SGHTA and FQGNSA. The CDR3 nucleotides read TGTGCCAGCAGCATTCCGACAGGGCCCTACGAGCAGTACTTC. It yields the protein CASSIPTGPYEQYF.

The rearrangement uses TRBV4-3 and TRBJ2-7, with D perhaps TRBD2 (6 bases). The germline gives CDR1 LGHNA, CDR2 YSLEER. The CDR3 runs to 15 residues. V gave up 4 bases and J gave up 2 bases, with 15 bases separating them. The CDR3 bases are TGCGCCAGCAGCCCAGGGCGGGGTACGGCCTACGAGCAGTACTTC. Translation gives CASSPGRGTAYEQYF.

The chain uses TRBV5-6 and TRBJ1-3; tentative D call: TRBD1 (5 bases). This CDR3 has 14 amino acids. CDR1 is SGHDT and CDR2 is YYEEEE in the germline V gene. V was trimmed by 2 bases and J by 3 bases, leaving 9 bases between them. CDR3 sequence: CASSFQGYGNTIYF. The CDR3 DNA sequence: TGTGCCAGCAGCTTTCAGGGATATGGAAACACCATATATTTT.

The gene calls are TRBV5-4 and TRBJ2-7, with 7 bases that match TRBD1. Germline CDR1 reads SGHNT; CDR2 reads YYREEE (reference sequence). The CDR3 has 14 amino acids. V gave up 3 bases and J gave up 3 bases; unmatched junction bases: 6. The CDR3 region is CASSSPGQFYEQYF. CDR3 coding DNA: TGTGCCAGCAGCTCGCCGGGACAGTTCTACGAGCAGTACTTC.

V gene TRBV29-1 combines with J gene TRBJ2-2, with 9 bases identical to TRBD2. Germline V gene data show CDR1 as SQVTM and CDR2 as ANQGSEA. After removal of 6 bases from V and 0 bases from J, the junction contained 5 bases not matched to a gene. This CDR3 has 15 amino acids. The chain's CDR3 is CSVRRTSANTGELFF. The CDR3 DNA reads TGCAGCGTGAGAAGGACTAGCGCGAACACCGGGGAGCTGTTTTTT.

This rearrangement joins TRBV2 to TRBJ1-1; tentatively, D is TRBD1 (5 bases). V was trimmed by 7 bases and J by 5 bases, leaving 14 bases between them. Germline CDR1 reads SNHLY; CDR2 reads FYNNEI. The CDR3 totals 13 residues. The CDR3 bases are TGTGCCAGCAAGGGCAGGGTTGATACTGAAGCTTTCTTT. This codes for CASKGRVDTEAFF.

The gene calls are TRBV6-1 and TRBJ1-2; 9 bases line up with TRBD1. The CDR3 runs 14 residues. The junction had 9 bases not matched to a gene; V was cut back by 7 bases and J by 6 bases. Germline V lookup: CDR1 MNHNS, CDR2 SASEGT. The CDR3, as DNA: TGTGCCAGCAACAGAGTTGGACAGGGGAATGGCTACACCTTC. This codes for CASNRVGQGNGYTF.

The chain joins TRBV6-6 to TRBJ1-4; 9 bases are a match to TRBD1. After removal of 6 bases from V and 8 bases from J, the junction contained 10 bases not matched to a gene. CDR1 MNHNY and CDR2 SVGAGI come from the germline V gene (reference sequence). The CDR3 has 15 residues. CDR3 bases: TGTGCCAGCAGCCAACCGGGACAGGGTAAAGAAAAACTGTTTTTT. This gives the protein CASSQPGQGKEKLFF.

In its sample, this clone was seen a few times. CDR3 sequence reads: CASSLDGGDGYTF. For the CDR3, the DNA is TGTGCCAGCAGCCTAGACGGCGGGGACGGCTACACCTTC. The chain joins TRBV2 to TRBJ1-2; possible D gene TRBD1, 5 bases. The CDR3 covers 13 residues. The germline CDR1 and CDR2 sequences are SNHLY and FYNNEI. V was shortened by 6 bases and J by 8 bases, with 16 bases between the two germline ends.

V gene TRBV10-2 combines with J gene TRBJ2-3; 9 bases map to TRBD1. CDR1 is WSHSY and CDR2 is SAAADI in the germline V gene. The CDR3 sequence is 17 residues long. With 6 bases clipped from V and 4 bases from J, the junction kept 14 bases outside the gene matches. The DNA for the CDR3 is TGCGCCAGCAGACCCGGGACAGGGCAAGCCCGGGCAGATACGCAGTATTTT. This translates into CASRPGTGQARADTQYF.

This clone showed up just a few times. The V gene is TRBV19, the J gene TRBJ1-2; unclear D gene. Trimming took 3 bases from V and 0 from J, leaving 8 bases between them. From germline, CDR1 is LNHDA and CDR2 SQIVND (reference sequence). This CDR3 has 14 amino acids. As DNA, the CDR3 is TGTGCCAGTAGTATGCGGGCTTCTAACTATGGCTACACCTTC. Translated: CASSMRASNYGYTF.